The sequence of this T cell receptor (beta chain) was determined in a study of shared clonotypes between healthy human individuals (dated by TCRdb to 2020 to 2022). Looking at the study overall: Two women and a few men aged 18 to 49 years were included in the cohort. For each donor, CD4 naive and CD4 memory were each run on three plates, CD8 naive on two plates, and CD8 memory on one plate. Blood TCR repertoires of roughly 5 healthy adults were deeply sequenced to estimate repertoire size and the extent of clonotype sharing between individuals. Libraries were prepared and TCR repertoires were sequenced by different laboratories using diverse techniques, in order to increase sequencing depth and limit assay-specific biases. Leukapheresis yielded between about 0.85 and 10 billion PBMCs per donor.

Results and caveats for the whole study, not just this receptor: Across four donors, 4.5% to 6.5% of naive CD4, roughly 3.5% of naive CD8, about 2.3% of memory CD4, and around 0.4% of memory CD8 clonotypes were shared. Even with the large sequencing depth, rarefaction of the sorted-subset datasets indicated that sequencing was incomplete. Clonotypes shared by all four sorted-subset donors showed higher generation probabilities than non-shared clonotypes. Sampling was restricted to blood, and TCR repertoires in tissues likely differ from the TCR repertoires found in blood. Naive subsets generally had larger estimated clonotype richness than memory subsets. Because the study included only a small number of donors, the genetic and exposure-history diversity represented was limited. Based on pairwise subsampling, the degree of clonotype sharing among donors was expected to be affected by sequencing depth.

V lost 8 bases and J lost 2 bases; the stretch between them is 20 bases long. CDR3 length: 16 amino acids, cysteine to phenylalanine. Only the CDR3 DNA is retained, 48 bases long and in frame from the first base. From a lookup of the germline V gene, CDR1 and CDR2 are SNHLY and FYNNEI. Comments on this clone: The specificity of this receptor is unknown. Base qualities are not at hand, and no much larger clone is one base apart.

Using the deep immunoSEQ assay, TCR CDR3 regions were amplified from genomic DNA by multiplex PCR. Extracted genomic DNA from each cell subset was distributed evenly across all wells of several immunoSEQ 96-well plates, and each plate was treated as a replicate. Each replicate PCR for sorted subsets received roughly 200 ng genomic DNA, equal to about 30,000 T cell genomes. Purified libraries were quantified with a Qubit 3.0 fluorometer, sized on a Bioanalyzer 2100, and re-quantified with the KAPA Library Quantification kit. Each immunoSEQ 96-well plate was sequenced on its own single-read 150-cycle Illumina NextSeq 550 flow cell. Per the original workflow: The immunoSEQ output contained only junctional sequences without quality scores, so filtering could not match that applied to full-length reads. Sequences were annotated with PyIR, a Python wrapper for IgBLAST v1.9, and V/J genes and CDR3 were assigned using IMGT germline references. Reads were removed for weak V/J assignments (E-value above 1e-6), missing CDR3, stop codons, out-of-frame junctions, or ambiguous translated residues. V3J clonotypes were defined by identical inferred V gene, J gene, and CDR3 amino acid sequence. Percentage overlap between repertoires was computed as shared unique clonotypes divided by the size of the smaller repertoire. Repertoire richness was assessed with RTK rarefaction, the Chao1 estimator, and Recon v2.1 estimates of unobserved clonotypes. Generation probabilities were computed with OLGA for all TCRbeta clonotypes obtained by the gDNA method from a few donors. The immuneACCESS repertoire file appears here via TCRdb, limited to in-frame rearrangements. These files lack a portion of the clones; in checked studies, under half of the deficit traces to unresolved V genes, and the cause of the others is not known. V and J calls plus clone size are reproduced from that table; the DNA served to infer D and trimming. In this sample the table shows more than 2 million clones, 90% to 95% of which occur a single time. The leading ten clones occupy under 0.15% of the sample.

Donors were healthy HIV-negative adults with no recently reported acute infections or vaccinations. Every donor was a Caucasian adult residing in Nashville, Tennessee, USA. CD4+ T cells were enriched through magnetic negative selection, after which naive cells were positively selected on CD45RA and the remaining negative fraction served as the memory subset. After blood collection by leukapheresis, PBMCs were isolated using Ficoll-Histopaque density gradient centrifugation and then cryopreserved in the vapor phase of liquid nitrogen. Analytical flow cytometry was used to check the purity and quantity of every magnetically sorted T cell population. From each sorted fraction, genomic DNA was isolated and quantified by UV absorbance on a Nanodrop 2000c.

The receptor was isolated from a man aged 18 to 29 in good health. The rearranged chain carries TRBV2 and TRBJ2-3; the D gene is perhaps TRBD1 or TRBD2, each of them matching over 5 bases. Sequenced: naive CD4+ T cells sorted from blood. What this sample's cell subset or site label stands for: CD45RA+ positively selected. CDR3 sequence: CASDQPRDPHTDTQYF. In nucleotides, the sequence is TGTGCCAGCGACCAACCCCGGGACCCTCACACAGATACGCAGTATTTT.